Sequencing of this TCR beta chain was carried out in a study of tumor T cells in aggressive B-cell lymphoma. TCRdb's table, derived via immunoSEQ multiplex PCR, lists solely in-frame clones and lacks some. The table has 1,500 to 2,000 clones, approximately 91% seen once. The germline V gene has CDR1 SGHNT and CDR2 YENEEA. This CDR3 is built from 16 residues. The V and J ends lost 4 bases and 4 bases respectively, with 18 bases between them. J is TRBJ2-3 and V is TRBV11-3, with D possibly TRBD2 on 6 matching bases. The origin of this receptor is an adult with diffuse large B cell lymphoma. Sequences were obtained from tumor tissue. CDR3 DNA sequence: TGTGCCAGCAGCTCCCTTCGGGGAGGTGCTGCAGATACGCAGTATTTT. Translation gives CASSSLRGGAADTQYF. Filled out from reference TRBV11-3 and TRBJ2-3, the complete variable domain reads EAGVVQSPRYKIIEKKQPVAFWCNPISGHNTLYWYLQNLGQGPELLIRYENEEAVDDSQLPKDRFSAERLKGVDSTLKIQPAELGDSAVYLCASSSLRGGAADTQYFGPGTRLTVL.